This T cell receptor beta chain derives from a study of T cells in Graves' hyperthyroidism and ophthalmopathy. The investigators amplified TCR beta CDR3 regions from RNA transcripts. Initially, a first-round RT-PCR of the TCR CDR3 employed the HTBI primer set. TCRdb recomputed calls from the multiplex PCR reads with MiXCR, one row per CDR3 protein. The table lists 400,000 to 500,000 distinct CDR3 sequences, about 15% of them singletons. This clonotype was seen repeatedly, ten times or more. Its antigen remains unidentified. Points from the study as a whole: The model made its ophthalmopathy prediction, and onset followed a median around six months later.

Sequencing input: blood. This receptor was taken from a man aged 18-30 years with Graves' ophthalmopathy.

The CDR3 DNA reads TGCAGCCTTAAAATAGCGGGACTTTACAATGAGCAGTTCTTC. It codes for CSLKIAGLYNEQFF. The chain carries TRBV20-1 and TRBJ2-1; 8 bases align to TRBD2. CDR1 is DFQATT and CDR2 is SNEGSKA in the germline V gene (reference sequence). CDR3 length: 14 residues.